Below are 2 T cell receptor beta chains sequenced from a single sample in a study of blood T cell repertoires in COVID-19. Clones were sequenced by immunoSEQ multiplex PCR, and TCRdb holds only the in-frame ones, with some missing. This repertoire shows approximately 150,000 clones, approximately 85% found once; its top ten account for roughly 9.6%. Sequencing used peripheral blood. Receptors were obtained from a man aged 60 to 75 with active or convalescent COVID-19.

The genes are TRBV2 and TRBJ2-1, with 7 positions matching TRBD1. With 2 bases clipped from V and 5 bases from J, the junction kept 3 bases outside the gene matches. In germline, CDR1 is SNHLY, CDR2 FYNNEI. The CDR3 has 14 residues. The CDR3 sequence: CASSERGRDNEQFF. The CDR3 DNA reads as TGTGCCAGCAGTGAAAGGGGGCGGGACAATGAGCAGTTCTTC.

The genes are TRBV19 and TRBJ1-1; D is unresolved. CDR1 is LNHDA, CDR2 SQIVND, per germline (reference sequence). This CDR3 contains 13 residues. Between the trimmed V and J ends, which lost 7 bases and 13 bases, there was a span of 22 bases. The CDR3 reads CASISWKPVEVFF. DNA for the CDR3: TGTGCCAGTATTTCATGGAAACCGGTCGAGGTTTTCTTT.